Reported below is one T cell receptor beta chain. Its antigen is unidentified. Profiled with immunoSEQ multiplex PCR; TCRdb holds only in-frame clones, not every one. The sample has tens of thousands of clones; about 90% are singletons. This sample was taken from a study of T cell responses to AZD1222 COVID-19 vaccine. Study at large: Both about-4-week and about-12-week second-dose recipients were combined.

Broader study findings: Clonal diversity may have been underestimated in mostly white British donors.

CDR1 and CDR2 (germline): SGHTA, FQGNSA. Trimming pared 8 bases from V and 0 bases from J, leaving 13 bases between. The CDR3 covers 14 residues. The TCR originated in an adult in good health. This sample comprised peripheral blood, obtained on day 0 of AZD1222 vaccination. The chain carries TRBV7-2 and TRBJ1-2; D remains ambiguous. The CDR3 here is CASSEGTTNYGYTF. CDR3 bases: TGTGCCAGCTCTGAGGGCACAACTAACTATGGCTACACCTTC.